Each of the 2 T cell receptor beta chains below was sequenced from the same sample in a study of cytomegalovirus exposure and HLA in healthy donors. The PCR employed 60 Vbeta primers together with 13 Jbeta primers. Assay: immunoSEQ multiplex PCR; the TCRdb copy retains only in-frame clones and omits some. The profile shows over 45,000 clones, around 85% of them singletons. Sample: PBMCs. The receptors were gathered from a boy younger than 18 in good health and CMV-seropositive.

This chain connects TRBV11-3 to TRBJ1-6; tentative D call: TRBD1 (5 bases). CDR1 is SGHNT, CDR2 YENEEA, per germline. Trimming took off 2 bases at V and 10 bases at J, with 12 bases between the two ends. The CDR3 runs to 14 residues. The CDR3, as DNA: TGTGCCAGCAGCTTACGATATCCAGGGTCACCCCTCCACTTT. Protein sequence: CASSLRYPGSPLHF. Full variable domain (rest looked up from reference TRBV11-3 and TRBJ1-6): EAGVVQSPRYKIIEKKQPVAFWCNPISGHNTLYWYLQNLGQGPELLIRYENEEAVDDSQLPKDRFSAERLKGVDSTLKIQPAELGDSAVYLCASSLRYPGSPLHFGNGTRLTVT.

The sample holds one count of this clone. The chain links TRBV6-6 to TRBJ1-1; the D is unclear. Germline V gene data show CDR1 as MNHNY and CDR2 as SVGAGI (reference sequence). The CDR3 length is 14 residues. The ends were cut back, 0 bases at V and 0 bases at J, with 5 bases in the middle. The CDR3 here is CASSYSSLNTEAFF. CDR3 sequence (DNA): TGTGCCAGCAGTTACTCCTCCCTGAACACTGAAGCTTTCTTT.